The T cell receptor beta chain under discussion was sequenced for a study of patients and donors after allogeneic stem cell transplantation. This clonotype was observed a few times. TCRdb re-called the RT-PCR reads through MiXCR, storing one row per CDR3 protein. This table holds around 200,000 distinct CDR3 sequences, around two fifths found once. This clonotype was obtained from a human donor who was either an allogeneic HSCT recipient or a stem cell or donor lymphocyte infusion donor (not recorded which). It is not recorded whose cells these are; they may come from a transplant donor. Sequences were obtained from blood, either unsorted or a sorted T cell fraction (not recorded which).

The CDR3 spells CASSGGRHYGKLFF. The CDR3 DNA sequence: TGTGCCAGCAGCGGGGGACGACACTACGGAAAACTGTTTTTT. The V and J genes are TRBV12-3 or TRBV12-4 and TRBJ1-4; perhaps TRBD1 as D (5 bases). CDR3 size: 14 residues. The V end lost 6 bases, the J end lost 10 bases, and 18 bases lay between the germline ends.